These 24 T cell receptor beta chains originate from one sample sequenced in a study of T cells in Graves' hyperthyroidism and ophthalmopathy. TCR beta CDR3 regions were amplified from RNA transcripts. The TCR CDR3 was amplified in a first-round RT-PCR using the HTBI primer set. TCRdb ran MiXCR on the multiplex PCR reads and lists one entry per CDR3 protein. The sample comprises roughly 300,000 distinct CDR3 sequences, around 20% of which are singletons, and over 40% rests with the top ten. The source material was blood. The receptors were gathered from a woman in her 50s with Graves' hyperthyroidism.

This clonotype was seen at least ten times. The chain recombines TRBV7-2 with TRBJ1-6; 8 nucleotides line up with TRBD1. The CDR3 extends over 16 amino acids. Looked up from germline, CDR1 is SGHTA and CDR2 is FQGNSA. The trim removed 4 bases at V and 9 bases at J, leaving 11 bases unmatched. CDR3 sequence reads: CASSSGGAGKGSPLHF. The CDR3 DNA reads TGTGCCAGCAGCTCAGGGGGCGCGGGTAAAGGTTCACCCCTCCACTTT.

This chain joins TRBV7-9 and TRBJ1-2, with 9 positions matching TRBD1. This CDR3 region has 15 residues. CDR1 and CDR2 from the germline V gene are SEHNR and FQNEAQ (reference sequence). V was pared by 5 bases and J by 4 bases, with 8 bases of the junction left unmatched. For the CDR3, the DNA is TGTGCCAGCAGCCCCTCGGGACAGGGTGGCTATGGCTACACCTTC. Amino acids: CASSPSGQGGYGYTF.

This clonotype was seen ten or more times. This chain uses TRBV6-1 with TRBJ1-6; 7 bases fit TRBD1. The CDR3 totals 14 residues. V lost 5 bases to trimming and J lost 10 bases; unmatched junction nucleotides: 8. CDR1 is MNHNS, CDR2 SASEGT, per germline. In DNA, the CDR3 is TGTGCCAGCAGTACCAGGGGGTTCGGATCACCCCTCCACTTT. This translates into CASSTRGFGSPLHF.

Many counts were recorded for this clonotype. The chain carries TRBV20-1 and TRBJ2-5, with 11 bases lining up with TRBD2. The CDR3 runs to 15 residues. Trimming removed 2 bases from V and 5 bases from J; junction bases left unmatched: 7. Germline V gene sequence: CDR1 DFQATT, CDR2 SNEGSKA (reference sequence). As DNA, the CDR3 is TGCAGTGCTAGATCGTCTAGCGGGAGGTGGGAGACCCAGTACTTC. This encodes CSARSSSGRWETQYF.

This clonotype showed up just a few times. The chain has TRBV5-4 and TRBJ2-3, with D perhaps TRBD1 (5 bases). Germline V lookup: CDR1 SGHNT, CDR2 YYREEE (reference sequence). The CDR3 sequence is 14 residues long. The V gene lost 1 base and the J gene lost 1 base, with 7 bases spanning the gap. The CDR3 DNA follows: TGTGCCAGCAGCTTGCTACAGGGCACAGATACGCAGTATTTT. The encoded protein is CASSLLQGTDTQYF.

This clonotype was observed many times. The chain links TRBV12-3 or TRBV12-4 to TRBJ2-7; tentatively, D is TRBD1 or TRBD2 (5 bases each). V shed 3 bases and J shed 3 bases, with 15 bases lying between them. The CDR3 is 15 amino acids. The CDR3 bases are TGTGCCAGCAGTTTCTTCGGCAGGGAGTACTACGAGCAGTACTTC. It codes for CASSFFGREYYEQYF.

V gene TRBV11-2 combines with J gene TRBJ1-4; 8 bases fit TRBD1. Per germline, CDR1 SGHAT and CDR2 FQNNGV. The CDR3 has 17 residues. With V trimmed by 4 bases and J by 3 bases, 10 bases remained unmatched. Here the CDR3 DNA reads TGTGCCAGCAGCTCTATTCAGGGGGCTTTGGCTAATGAAAAACTGTTTTTT. Protein product: CASSSIQGALANEKLFF.

This clonotype was seen only once. The V call is TRBV2, the J call TRBJ1-2; D might be TRBD1 (6 bases). Trimming cost V 6 bases and J 5 bases, with 19 bases left between them. Germline V gene data show CDR1 as SNHLY and CDR2 as FYNNEI. CDR3 length: 15 residues. CDR3 DNA: TGTGCCAGCAGCTTAGTCCGGACAGAACTATATGGCTACACCTTC. Translation: CASSLVRTELYGYTF. The variable domain in full, completed from reference TRBV2 and TRBJ1-2, reads EPEVTQTPSHQVTQMGQEVILRCVPISNHLYFYWYRQILGQKVEFLVSFYNNEISEKSEIFDDQFSVERPDGSNFTLKIRSTKLEDSAMYFCASSLVRTELYGYTFGSGTRLTVV.

In the case of this clonotype: One end of the junction fails to match germline, which may point to a read error. J is TRBJ2-6 and V is TRBV19, with D possibly TRBD1 on 5 matching bases. Germline values: CDR1 LNHDA, CDR2 SQIVND (reference sequence). The CDR3 totals 21 residues. CDR3 sequence reads: CDSSIDLRTGLRSFGANVLTF. CDR3 nucleotide sequence: TGTGACAGTAGTATAGATCTTCGAACAGGTCTTCGCTCCTTTGGGGCCAACGTCCTGACTTTC. Full variable domain (rest looked up from reference TRBV19 and TRBJ2-6): DGGITQSPKYLFRKEGQNVTLSCEQNLNHDAMYWYRQDPGQGLRLIYYSQIVNDFQKGDIAEGYSVSREKKESFPLTVTSAQKNPTAFYLCDSSIDLRTGLRSFGANVLTFGAGSRLTVL.

This clonotype has more than one count but fewer than ten. The chain joins TRBV11-3 to TRBJ2-7; 13 nucleotides match TRBD2. J lost 2 bases, V lost 5 bases, and 15 bases had no gene match. The CDR3 runs 19 residues. Per the germline V gene, CDR1 is SGHNT and CDR2 is YENEEA. The CDR3: CASSRIPGLAGLGAYEQYF. The CDR3 DNA reads as TGTGCCAGCAGCCGAATACCGGGACTAGCGGGACTAGGGGCCTACGAGCAGTACTTC.

This clonotype appeared many times. The rearrangement joins TRBV5-5 to TRBJ2-2; either TRBD1 or TRBD2 may supply D (5 bases each). This CDR3 comprises 17 residues. V lost 2 bases and J lost 5, with 19 bases in between. CDR1 is SGHKS and CDR2 is YYEKEE in the germline V gene (reference sequence). CDR3 DNA: TGTGCCAGCAGCTTTGGTAGCGACAGAGGTCCAACCGGGGAGCTGTTTTTT. Its protein is CASSFGSDRGPTGELFF.

The gene calls are TRBV5-5 and TRBJ1-1, with D unresolved. Per the germline V gene, CDR1 is SGHKS and CDR2 is YYEKEE (reference sequence). The length of the CDR3 is 15 residues. V was shortened by 4 bases and J by 3 bases, with 16 bases between the two germline ends. DNA for the CDR3: TGTGCCAGCAGCCAAAGACGGAATGGGGACACTGAAGCTTTCTTT. Protein product: CASSQRRNGDTEAFF.

A word on this clonotype: Since a much larger clone is just one base distant, this may be a read error. The chain employs TRBV12-3 or TRBV12-4 and TRBJ2-7; D ambiguous. Trimming took off 3 bases at V and 6 bases at J, with 6 bases between the two ends. This CDR3 comprises 11 residues. DNA of the CDR3: TGTGCCAGCAGTTTCGTGGGCGAGCAGTACTTC. As protein: CASSFVGEQYF.

The chain carries TRBV29-1 and TRBJ2-2; maybe TRBD2 (6 bases). Trimming cost V 2 bases and J 4 bases, with 8 bases left between them. Germline V gives CDR1 SQVTM, CDR2 ANQGSEA. The CDR3 sequence is 13 residues long. DNA for the CDR3: TGCAGCGTTGAATGGGGGGTCACCGGGGAGCTGTTTTTT. Protein product: CSVEWGVTGELFF.

This clonotype was counted a few times. This chain connects TRBV5-1 to TRBJ2-5, with a weak D call TRBD1 (5 bases). CDR1 is SGHRS, CDR2 YFSETQ, per germline. The CDR3 consists of 13 residues. Trimming shortened V by 0 bases and J by 3 bases, and 6 bases separated the two germline ends. The CDR3 DNA follows: TGCGCCAGCAGCTTGGCGACAGAAGAGACCCAGTACTTC. This sequence encodes CASSLATEETQYF.

This chain joins TRBV11-2 and TRBJ1-4; perhaps TRBD1 as D (5 bases). The V end lost 5 bases, the J end lost 3 bases, and 13 bases lay between the germline ends. CDR3 length: 15 residues. Looked up from germline, CDR1 is SGHAT and CDR2 is FQNNGV. The CDR3 sequence is CASSPREGPNEKLFF. In DNA, the CDR3 is TGTGCCAGCAGCCCCCGAGAGGGACCTAATGAAAAACTGTTTTTT.

This chain uses TRBV11-2 with TRBJ2-7, with 9 bases aligning to TRBD1. CDR1 is SGHAT, CDR2 FQNNGV, per germline. V lost 4 bases and J lost 5; bases outside the gene matches: 6. The CDR3 loop spans 14 amino acids. CDR3 protein: CASSSRTGEDEQYF. CDR3 nucleotide sequence: TGTGCCAGCAGCTCCCGGACAGGGGAAGACGAGCAGTACTTC.

This clonotype was picked up a small number of times. CDR3 amino acids: CASSVIGNTIYF. The CDR3 nucleotides are TGTGCCAGCAGCGTCATAGGAAACACCATATATTTT. The genes are TRBV7-2 and TRBJ1-3; unclear D gene. The V end was cut by 5 bases, the J end by 4 bases, with 6 bases between. The CDR3 has 12 amino acids. Germline V gives CDR1 SGHTA, CDR2 FQGNSA.

In this sample, this clonotype turned up many times. V is TRBV18 and J is TRBJ1-5, with D perhaps TRBD1 (5 bases). The CDR3 length is 13 residues. Deletions cut 3 bases from V and 9 bases from J, with 12 bases between. Germline loops: CDR1 KGHSH, CDR2 LQKENI. The CDR3 coding sequence is TGTGCCAGCTCACCGACGGGGGAGCGGCCCCAGCATTTT. Its protein product is CASSPTGERPQHF.

As for this clonotype: Being one base from a much bigger clone, this may be a read error. V gene TRBV7-9 combines with J gene TRBJ2-5; D not resolved. This CDR3 has 12 residues. CDR1 is SEHNR and CDR2 is FQNEAQ in the germline V gene (reference sequence). CDR3 protein: CTSSFLLGTQYF. For the CDR3, the DNA is TGTACCAGCAGCTTCCTTCTAGGGACCCAGTACTTC.

CDR3 residues: CASSLSGTSGYEQYF. The CDR3 DNA sequence: TGTGCCAGCAGTTTATCCGGGACTAGCGGTTACGAGCAGTACTTC. The V and J genes are TRBV28 and TRBJ2-7; 11 bases are a match to TRBD2. The V segment lost 1 base and the J segment 4 bases; nucleotides outside the gene matches: 3. Germline-derived CDR1 and CDR2 are MDHEN and SYDVKM. This CDR3 comprises 15 residues.

CDR3 sequence: CASSYYGTSRFGTSGSPDTQYF. The CDR3 region has the DNA TGTGCCAGCAGTTACTACGGGACAAGTAGGTTTGGGACTAGCGGGAGTCCAGATACGCAGTATTTT. V is TRBV11-2 and J is TRBJ2-3; TRBD2 matches at 14 bases. The CDR3 runs 22 residues. Per germline, CDR1 SGHAT and CDR2 FQNNGV. V trimming: 6 bases; J trimming: 4 bases; junction bases outside the gene matches: 24.

The genes are TRBV29-1 and TRBJ2-7; TRBD2 matches 12 bases. This CDR3 contains 14 residues. The V and J ends lost 3 bases and 5 bases, in that order; junction bases with no gene match: 5. Looked up from germline, CDR1 is SQVTM and CDR2 is ANQGSEA. The CDR3 spells CSVETSGSVDEQYF. The CDR3 bases are TGCAGCGTTGAGACTAGCGGGAGTGTCGACGAGCAGTACTTC.

This clonotype was seen many times. V is TRBV11-2 and J is TRBJ2-2, with no clear D. The germline V gene encodes CDR1 SGHAT and CDR2 FQNNGV. CDR3 length: 13 amino acids. Trimming shortened V by 2 bases and J by 3 bases, and 4 bases separated the two germline ends. The CDR3 nucleotides read TGTGCCAGCAGCTTAAGCCACACCGGGGAGCTGTTTTTT. Protein sequence: CASSLSHTGELFF.